This entry lists 8 T cell receptor beta chains sequenced from one sample in a study of somatic mutations in cytotoxic T cells in rheumatoid arthritis. TCRdb's copy holds only in-frame clones and misses some; the assay was immunoSEQ multiplex PCR. The sample includes some 14,000 clones, 78% of them seen just once. Sequencing used CD8+ T cells sorted from blood. These receptors all stem from an adult with rheumatoid arthritis.

The genes are TRBV18 and TRBJ2-1, with 8 bases lining up with TRBD2. Germline trimming cut 2 bases from V and 5 bases from J; bases unmatched to any gene: 8. Germline V lookup: CDR1 KGHSH, CDR2 LQKENI. The CDR3 sequence is 16 residues long. CDR3: CASSPDGGRFHNEQFF. The CDR3 coding sequence is TGTGCCAGCTCACCAGACGGCGGGAGGTTCCACAATGAGCAGTTCTTC.

This clone appeared once. The CDR3 loop is CASSATSGRSYNEQFF. CDR3 DNA: TGTGCCAGCAGCGCGACTAGCGGCCGCTCCTACAATGAGCAGTTCTTC. The gene calls are TRBV9 and TRBJ2-1; 9 nucleotides agree with TRBD2. Germline CDR1 is SGDLS and CDR2 is YYNGEE. The V gene end was trimmed by 3 bases and the J gene end by 0 bases; junction bases not matched to a gene: 4. The CDR3 runs to 16 residues. Full variable domain (rest looked up from reference TRBV9 and TRBJ2-1): DSGVTQTPKHLITATGQRVTLRCSPRSGDLSVYWYQQSLDQGLQFLIQYYNGEERAKGNILERFSAQQFPDLHSELNLSSLELGDSALYFCASSATSGRSYNEQFFGPGTRLTVL.

The V gene is TRBV10-3, the J gene TRBJ2-1; D unresolved. This CDR3 spans 11 amino acids. The V end was cut by 3 bases, the J end by 7 bases, with 4 bases between. CDR1 is ENHRY and CDR2 is SYGVKD in the germline V gene. DNA for the CDR3: TGTGCCATCAGTGATAGTAATGAGCAGTTCTTC. It yields the protein CAISDSNEQFF.

V usage is TRBV15 and J usage is TRBJ1-5; a possible D gene is TRBD1 (6 bases). The CDR3 totals 14 residues. The ends were cut back, 3 bases at V and 6 bases at J, with 12 bases in the middle. Germline values: CDR1 LNHNV, CDR2 YYDKDF (reference sequence). The CDR3 region is CATSSRGWGQPQHF. CDR3 coding DNA: TGTGCCACCAGCAGCAGGGGCTGGGGTCAGCCCCAGCATTTT.

The chain uses TRBV9 and TRBJ2-7; 7 bases are a match to TRBD1. Germline V CDR1 and CDR2: SGDLS, YYNGEE. The CDR3 extends over 15 amino acids. V lost 2 bases to trimming and J lost 4 bases; unmatched junction nucleotides: 9. CDR3 sequence reads: CASSVAGTENYEQYF. As DNA, the CDR3 is TGTGCCAGCAGCGTGGCCGGGACAGAAAATTACGAGCAGTACTTC. Combining the CDR3 with reference TRBV9 and TRBJ2-7 gives the whole variable domain DSGVTQTPKHLITATGQRVTLRCSPRSGDLSVYWYQQSLDQGLQFLIQYYNGEERAKGNILERFSAQQFPDLHSELNLSSLELGDSALYFCASSVAGTENYEQYFGPGTRLTVT.

The chain recombines TRBV7-9 with TRBJ1-4; D gene uncertain. Trimming cost V 8 bases and J 3 bases, with 7 bases left between them. The CDR3 contains 12 residues. Germline V gives CDR1 SEHNR, CDR2 FQNEAQ (reference sequence). CDR3 amino acids: CASGSSNEKLFF. Written as DNA, the CDR3 is TGTGCCAGCGGGAGCTCTAATGAAAAACTGTTTTTT. The variable domain in full, completed from reference TRBV7-9 and TRBJ1-4, reads DTGVSQNPRHKITKRGQNVTFRCDPISEHNRLYWYRQTLGQGPEFLTYFQNEAQLEKSRLLSDRFSAERPKGSFSTLEIQRTEQGDSAMYLCASGSSNEKLFFGSGTQLSVL.

In regard to this clone: Compared with germline, one end of the junction differs, possibly owing to a read error. V usage is TRBV11-2 and J usage is TRBJ2-1, with D perhaps being TRBD1 or TRBD2 (6 bases each). The CDR3 covers 13 residues. In germline, CDR1 is SGHAT, CDR2 FQNNGV. The CDR3 region has the DNA TGTGCCAGCACCTTAGGGGGGTACGGTGAGCAGTTCTTC. This gives the protein CASTLGGYGEQFF.

The chain has TRBV27 and TRBJ2-3, with D possibly being TRBD1 or TRBD2 (5 bases each). This CDR3 has 14 amino acids. The V and J ends lost 4 bases and 11 bases respectively, with 19 bases between them. Germline CDR1 reads MNHEY; CDR2 reads SMNVEV (reference sequence). Here the CDR3 reads CASSSLRDLRLQYF. The CDR3 DNA sequence: TGTGCCAGCAGTTCCCTCCGGGACCTCAGGTTGCAGTATTTT.